These 7 T cell receptor beta chains were sequenced from one sample in a study of response to subunit inactivated influenza vaccine. TCRdb analysed the RT-PCR reads with MiXCR anew, one entry per CDR3 protein. The table lists fewer than 350,000 distinct CDR3 sequences, around a fifth of them singletons. The sequences come from PBMCs from blood, collected about 19 months after vaccination. These receptor sequences come from a man in his fifties or sixties who received an inactivated influenza vaccine.

The chain links TRBV4-3 to TRBJ2-2, with D perhaps matching TRBD1 (5 bases). Per the germline V gene, CDR1 is LGHNA and CDR2 is YSLEER. V was shortened by 4 bases and J by 0 bases, with 12 bases between the two germline ends. The CDR3 is 16 amino acids. The CDR3 DNA is TGCGCCAGCAGCCTGTACAGGCCCCCGAACACCGGGGAGCTGTTTTTT. Translated: CASSLYRPPNTGELFF.

This chain joins TRBV27 and TRBJ2-3; D gene ambiguous. V lost 8 bases, J lost 6 bases, and 12 bases lay in between. The CDR3 covers 12 residues. Germline V lookup: CDR1 MNHEY, CDR2 SMNVEV (reference sequence). The chain's CDR3 is CASRATWDTQYF. DNA of the CDR3: TGTGCCAGCCGGGCGACTTGGGATACGCAGTATTTT.

The chain has TRBV6-2 or TRBV6-3 and TRBJ2-7; D gene unclear. The CDR3 is made up of 13 amino acids. The V gene's germline CDR1 is MNHEY and CDR2 SVGEGT. Trimming cost V 6 bases and J 6 bases, with 15 bases left between them. The DNA of the CDR3 is TGTGCCAGCAGAACGGACGTAGGACGCGAGCAGTACTTC. This translates into CASRTDVGREQYF.

The chain combines TRBV12-3 or TRBV12-4 with TRBJ2-2, with 12 bases identical to TRBD2. V lost 6 bases to trimming and J lost 6 bases; unmatched junction nucleotides: 5. This CDR3 region has 15 residues. Written as DNA, the CDR3 is TGTGCCAGCAGGAGACTAGCGGGAGTCCCCGGGGAGCTGTTTTTT. Translation gives CASRRLAGVPGELFF.

This clonotype has a handful of counts. The J gene is TRBJ1-5, the V gene TRBV20-1; a weak D match, TRBD1 (5 bases). V lost 6 bases to trimming and J lost 0 bases, with 12 bases between them. The CDR3 sequence is 14 residues long. Looked up from germline, CDR1 is DFQATT and CDR2 is SNEGSKA (reference sequence). CDR3 nucleotides: TGCAGTGCCACGCAGGGTCGTAGCAATCAGCCCCAGCATTTT. It translates to CSATQGRSNQPQHF.

The chain recombines TRBV19 with TRBJ1-1; 7 nucleotides line up with TRBD1. Germline CDR1 is LNHDA and CDR2 is SQIVND (reference sequence). The CDR3 contains 13 residues. Losses at the gene ends were 7 bases for V and 8 bases for J; bases not matched to a gene: 10. CDR3: CASTKDRGQEAFF. The CDR3 DNA is TGTGCCAGTACCAAAGATAGGGGACAGGAAGCTTTCTTT.

This clonotype was counted ten times or more. The J gene is TRBJ1-4, the V gene TRBV3-1; the match to TRBD1 covers 7 bases. The CDR3 spans 15 residues. Germline-derived CDR1 and CDR2 are LGHDT and YNNKEL (reference sequence). V was pared by 5 bases and J by 3 bases, with 6 bases of the junction left unmatched. CDR3 in DNA: TGTGCCAGCAGCGGAGCCGGGACAGCTAATGAAAAACTGTTTTTT. This encodes CASSGAGTANEKLFF.